The source of this TCR beta chain is a study of T cell repertoires in cytomegalovirus infection. Study-wide background: Newly reported HLA-C-restricted and thoroughly characterized HLA-B-restricted CMV epitopes were employed. Overall study results and limits: Pooled public TCR beta family frequency picked out CMV carriers with the relevant HLA.

Germline CDR1 SGHNT, CDR2 YYREEE (reference sequence). V gave up 9 bases and J gave up 8 bases; unmatched junction bases: 10. The CDR3 spans 14 residues. A word on this clonotype: Its antigen is as yet unknown.

TCRdb passed the reads through MiXCR, listing each CDR3 protein once. The sample yields about a million distinct CDR3 sequences, around 30% seen once. The chain recombines TRBV5-4 with TRBJ1-6, with 8 bases lining up with TRBD1. The clonotype comes from a human donor in good health (CMV status not recorded). Some clones in this sample may be carry-over from other donors' samples. Sequences were derived from cultured CD8+ T cells from PBMCs, sampled from culture after CMV antigen stimulation. Here the CDR3 reads CATKYGQGYSPLHF. CDR3 nucleotides: TGTGCCACGAAGTACGGACAGGGATATTCACCCCTCCACTTT.